This TCR beta chain derives from a study of identical twins. TCRdb reanalysed the 5' RACE reads using MiXCR and keeps one entry per CDR3 protein. The data contain 1,800,000 or so distinct CDR3 sequences, 25% to 35% of them singletons. In germline, CDR1 is SGHRS, CDR2 YFSETQ. The CDR3 contains 17 residues. After removal of 2 bases from V and 0 bases from J, the junction contained 9 bases not matched to a gene. This clonotype came up many times. This chain uses TRBV5-1 with TRBJ2-7; 9 nucleotides align to TRBD2. The sequence derives from a newborn girl in good health. Material: cord blood. The CDR3 here is CASSFWFHSGSSYEQYF. The CDR3 DNA follows: TGCGCCAGCAGCTTCTGGTTTCATAGCGGGAGCTCCTACGAGCAGTACTTC.